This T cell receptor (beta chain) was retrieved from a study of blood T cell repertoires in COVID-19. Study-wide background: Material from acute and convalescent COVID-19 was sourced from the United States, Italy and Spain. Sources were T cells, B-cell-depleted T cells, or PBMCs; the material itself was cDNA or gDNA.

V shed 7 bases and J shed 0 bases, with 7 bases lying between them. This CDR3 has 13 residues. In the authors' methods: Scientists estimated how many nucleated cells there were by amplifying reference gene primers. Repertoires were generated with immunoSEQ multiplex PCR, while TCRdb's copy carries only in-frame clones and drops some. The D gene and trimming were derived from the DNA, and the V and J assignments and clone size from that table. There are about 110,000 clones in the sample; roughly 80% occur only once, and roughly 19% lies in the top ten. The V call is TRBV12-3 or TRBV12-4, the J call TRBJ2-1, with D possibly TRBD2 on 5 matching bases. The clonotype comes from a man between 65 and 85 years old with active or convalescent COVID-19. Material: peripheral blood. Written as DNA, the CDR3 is TGTGCCAGCAAGGCGGGCTCCTACAATGAGCAGTTCTTC. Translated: CASKAGSYNEQFF.